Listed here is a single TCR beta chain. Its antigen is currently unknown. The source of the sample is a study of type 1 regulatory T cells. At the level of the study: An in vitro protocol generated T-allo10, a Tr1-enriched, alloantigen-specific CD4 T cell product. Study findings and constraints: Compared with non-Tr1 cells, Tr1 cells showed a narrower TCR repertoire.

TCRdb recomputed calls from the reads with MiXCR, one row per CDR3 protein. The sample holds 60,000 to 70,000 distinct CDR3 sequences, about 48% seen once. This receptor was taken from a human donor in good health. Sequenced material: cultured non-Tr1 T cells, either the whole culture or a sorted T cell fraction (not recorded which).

The CDR3 is CASSLRDRGTPLHF. The DNA for the CDR3 is TGTGCCAGCAGTCTCCGGGACAGGGGAACACCCCTCCACTTT. The chain employs TRBV2 and TRBJ1-6, with 10 bases lining up with TRBD1. Germline CDR1 reads SNHLY; CDR2 reads FYNNEI. Unmatched junction bases numbered 6, after V lost 5 bases and J lost 11 bases. The CDR3 has 14 residues.